This is a list of T cell receptor beta chains from one sample in a study of radiotherapy plus CTLA-4 blockade in lung cancer. The assay was immunoSEQ multiplex PCR, and TCRdb's table has in-frame clones only and misses some. Of roughly 110,000 clones listed, more than 75% are singletons. The sequences come from peripheral blood, collected from a patient treated with radiotherapy plus ipilimumab. The receptors were sampled from a human donor with non-small cell lung cancer that progressed on radiotherapy plus ipilimumab. Some clones in this sample may be carry-over from other donors' samples. CDR3s include the opening cysteine and the closing phenylalanine or tryptophan. D genes are given only for firm matches. Not every row has a clone size; where given, it reads once, few, many or a size class.

clone_size j_call v_call d_call cdr3_nt cdr3_aa
once TRBJ1-4 TRBV6-5 TRBD1 TGTGCCAGCAGTGTAGGACAGGGGTGGGAAAAACTGTTTTTT CASSVGQGWEKLFF
- TRBJ2-3 TRBV30 - TGTGCCTGGAGTCCCGGGACTAGCACAGATACGCAGTATTTT CAWSPGTSTDTQYF
- TRBJ2-5 TRBV7-2 - TGTGCCAGCAGCTTAAGGTTGCAAGAGACCCAGTACTTC CASSLRLQETQYF
- TRBJ2-2 TRBV9 - TGTGCCAGCAGCGTAGCGGCAGGATCCACCGGGGAGCTGTTTTTT CASSVAAGSTGELFF
once TRBJ1-2 TRBV5-6 - TGTGCCAGCAGTGCTTCTAGGGGAATCGGCTATGGCTACACCTTC CASSASRGIGYGYTF
- TRBJ2-7 TRBV6-1 TRBD1 TGTGCCAGCAGTTTCCAGGACAGGGACCGGGAGCAGTACTTC CASSFQDRDREQYF
- TRBJ1-5 TRBV5-8 - TGTGCCAGCAGCTTAAGTCCCACGGTGACCCAGCATTTT CASSLSPTVTQHF
- TRBJ1-5 TRBV6-6 TRBD1 TGTGCCAGCAGTTACCCCGGACAGGGCGGGCAGCCCCAGCATTTT CASSYPGQGGQPQHF
- TRBJ2-7 TRBV27 - TGTGCCAGGGGACACTCCCCATCCTACGAGCAGTACTTC CARGHSPSYEQYF
- TRBJ1-5 TRBV5-1 TRBD1 TGCGCCAGCAGCACAGGGACAGGGAATAATCAGCCCCAGCATTTT CASSTGTGNNQPQHF